Below, 29 T cell receptor beta chains from the same sample are listed, as sequenced in a study of T cell responses to AZD1222 COVID-19 vaccine (dated by TCRdb to the early 2020s). The library was obtained by the immunoSEQ multiplex PCR assay. Not all clones reach the TCRdb copy of this immuneACCESS table, which keeps in-frame sequences only. Checked studies attribute under half of the gap to unresolved V genes and leave the rest unexplained. This sample lists some 170,000 clones; approximately 90% were detected once. Approximately 4.2% of the sample lies in the top ten. The meaning of the sample's time point label: about 28 days (+/-7) after the second vaccine dose. Interpreted using the paper, the treatment or condition label stands for: meningococcal conjugate vaccine given as trial control. This material consisted of peripheral blood, taken 28 days after the second dose of the MenACWY control vaccine. All receptors come from an adult who received the MenACWY meningococcal vaccine as a control.

On this clone itself: The sample contains more than one DNA sequence encoding this CDR3. The chain links TRBV6-5 to TRBJ1-5; D unclear. The CDR3 has 14 amino acids. V was shortened by 2 bases and J by 0 bases, with 5 bases between the two germline ends. CDR1 is MNHEY and CDR2 is SVGAGI in the germline V gene. The CDR3 reads CASSYRDSNQPQHF. CDR3 DNA: TGTGCCAGCAGTTACAGAGATAGCAATCAGCCCCAGCATTTT.

The chain couples TRBV9 to TRBJ2-5; no clear D. Trimming cost V 2 bases and J 1 base, with 9 bases left between them. The CDR3 totals 14 residues. Germline CDR1 reads SGDLS; CDR2 reads YYNGEE. Here the CDR3 reads CASSVGRSQETQYF. The CDR3 DNA reads as TGTGCCAGCAGCGTGGGAAGGAGCCAAGAGACCCAGTACTTC.

This rearrangement joins TRBV10-2 to TRBJ2-1, with 12 bases identical to TRBD1. Germline CDR1 is WSHSY and CDR2 is SAAADI. The junction had 1 base not matched to a gene; V was cut back by 2 bases and J by 2 bases. This CDR3 region has 16 residues. CDR3 loop: CASSERDRGPYNEQFF. CDR3 bases: TGCGCCAGCAGTGAGCGGGACAGGGGGCCCTACAATGAGCAGTTCTTC.

The rearrangement uses TRBV5-1 and TRBJ2-7; 7 nucleotides match TRBD2. The length of the CDR3 is 15 residues. The germline CDR1 and CDR2 sequences are SGHRS and YFSETQ. After removal of 7 bases from V and 0 bases from J, the junction contained 10 bases not matched to a gene. The CDR3 sequence is CASRLRGEGSYEQYF. The DNA for the CDR3 is TGCGCCAGCCGACTTCGAGGGGAGGGCTCCTACGAGCAGTACTTC. Filled out from reference TRBV5-1 and TRBJ2-7, the complete variable domain reads KAGVTQTPRYLIKTRGQQVTLSCSPISGHRSVSWYQQTPGQGLQFLFEYFSETQRNKGNFPGRFSGRQFSNSRSEMNVSTLELGDSALYLCASRLRGEGSYEQYFGPGTRLTVT.

V gene TRBV24-1 combines with J gene TRBJ2-2; D remains unclear. The CDR3 extends over 15 amino acids. CDR1 is KGHDR and CDR2 is SFDVKD in the germline V gene. Trimming stripped 2 bases from V and 3 bases from J, with 9 bases between. For the CDR3, the DNA is TGTGCCACCAGTGATTCCTTAAGAGACACCGGGGAGCTGTTTTTT. Encoded protein: CATSDSLRDTGELFF.

The J gene is TRBJ2-7, the V gene TRBV7-2; D gene ambiguous. Germline V gene lookup returns CDR1 SGHTA and CDR2 FQGNSA. The CDR3 totals 14 residues. V was pared by 5 bases and J by 3 bases, with 14 bases between. CDR3: CASSPRDHDYEQYF. The CDR3 region has the DNA TGTGCCAGCAGCCCCCGAGACCATGACTACGAGCAGTACTTC.

This chain joins TRBV28 and TRBJ1-1, with D unclear. Germline V gene lookup returns CDR1 MDHEN and CDR2 SYDVKM. V gave up 0 bases and J gave up 6 bases, with 5 bases separating them. CDR3 length: 12 residues. CDR3 nucleotide sequence: TGTGCCAGCAGTTTATGGGGTGCTGAAGCTTTCTTT. It specifies CASSLWGAEAFF.

The chain carries TRBV4-2 and TRBJ2-1; 8 bases align to TRBD1. The CDR3 loop spans 16 amino acids. CDR1 is LGHNA, CDR2 YNFKEQ, per germline. V shed 0 bases, J shed 4 bases, and the junction held 5 bases outside the gene matches. The CDR3 loop is CASSQDLTGGYNEQFF. As DNA, the CDR3 is TGTGCCAGCAGCCAAGATTTAACAGGGGGGTACAATGAGCAGTTCTTC.

The chain recombines TRBV5-1 with TRBJ2-5; 7 bases line up with TRBD1. In germline, CDR1 is SGHRS, CDR2 YFSETQ. Trimming cost V 0 bases and J 1 base; bases outside gene matches: 6. The CDR3 has 16 residues. The CDR3 DNA sequence: TGCGCCAGCAGCTTGGCCTGGGGACAGCCCCAAGAGACCCAGTACTTC. It specifies CASSLAWGQPQETQYF. Variable domain in full (rest from reference TRBV5-1 and TRBJ2-5): KAGVTQTPRYLIKTRGQQVTLSCSPISGHRSVSWYQQTPGQGLQFLFEYFSETQRNKGNFPGRFSGRQFSNSRSEMNVSTLELGDSALYLCASSLAWGQPQETQYFGPGTRLLVL.

The rearrangement links TRBV7-2 to TRBJ2-3; 10 positions agree with TRBD1. The CDR3 spans 15 residues. V was pared by 5 bases and J by 1 base, with 3 bases of the junction left unmatched. Germline CDR1 SGHTA, CDR2 FQGNSA. The CDR3 protein is CASSPGTGGTDTQYF. The CDR3 bases are TGTGCCAGCAGCCCCGGGACAGGGGGCACAGATACGCAGTATTTT. Full variable domain (outside the CDR3, taken from reference TRBV7-2 and TRBJ2-3): GAGVSQSPSNKVTEKGKDVELRCDPISGHTALYWYRQSLGQGLEFLIYFQGNSAPDKSGLPSDRFSAERTGGSVSTLTIQRTQQEDSAVYLCASSPGTGGTDTQYFGPGTRLTVL.

In this sample, this clone turned up once. The CDR3 coding sequence is TGTGCCAGCAGCCGCCAGGGGCCCTACGAGCAGTACTTC. It encodes CASSRQGPYEQYF. This rearrangement joins TRBV3-1 (or the pseudogene TRBV3-2) to TRBJ2-7; D is perhaps TRBD1 (6 bases). Germline lookup yields CDR1 LGHDT and CDR2 YNNKEL (reference sequence). The CDR3 covers 13 residues. V was clipped by 4 bases and J by 2 bases, with 9 bases between them.

This sequence joins TRBV7-9 and TRBJ1-3; the D is unclear. CDR1 and CDR2 from the germline V gene are SEHNR and FQNEAQ (reference sequence). The CDR3 consists of 17 residues. V shed 2 bases and J shed 0 bases, with 14 bases lying between them. CDR3 DNA sequence: TGTGCCAGCAGCTTATGGCCCGCACAAGACTCTGGAAACACCATATATTTT. This encodes CASSLWPAQDSGNTIYF.

This rearrangement joins TRBV30 to TRBJ2-3; D is unresolved. CDR1 is GTSNPN, CDR2 SVGIG, per germline (reference sequence). There are 11 residues in the CDR3. V was pared by 0 bases and J by 14 bases, with 12 bases between. The DNA of the CDR3 is TGTGCCTGGAGTGTACAGACCCGAGGGTATTTT. It yields the protein CAWSVQTRGYF. Using reference TRBV30 and TRBJ2-3 for the parts outside the CDR3, the full variable domain is SQTIHQWPATLVQPVGSPLSLECTVEGTSNPNLYWYRQAAGRGLQLLFYSVGIGQISSEVPQNLSASRPQDRQFILSSKKLLLSDSGFYLCAWSVQTRGYFGPGTRLTVL.

The chain couples TRBV3-1 (or the pseudogene TRBV3-2) to TRBJ2-7; weak D call: TRBD1 (5 bases). Trimming pared 4 bases from V and 2 bases from J, leaving 9 bases between. The germline CDR1 and CDR2 sequences are LGHDT and YNNKEL (reference sequence). The CDR3 loop spans 13 amino acids. DNA of the CDR3: TGTGCCAGCAGCCTGGCAGGGACCTACGAGCAGTACTTC. This translates into CASSLAGTYEQYF.

Only one count was recorded for this clone. The V and J genes are TRBV5-1 and TRBJ2-7, with TRBD1 identical over 7 bases. CDR1 and CDR2 (germline): SGHRS, YFSETQ. This CDR3 is 15 amino acids long. V was pared by 2 bases and J by 2 bases, with 7 bases of the junction left unmatched. The CDR3 spells CASSFTGVSPYEQYF. DNA of the CDR3: TGCGCCAGCAGCTTTACAGGGGTGTCTCCCTACGAGCAGTACTTC.

CDR3 amino acids: CASSLADSPNTEAFF. The CDR3 nucleotides are TGTGCCAGCAGCTTAGCCGACAGCCCCAACACTGAAGCTTTCTTT. The chain carries TRBV7-2 and TRBJ1-1, with a weak D call TRBD1 (5 bases). CDR1 and CDR2 from the germline V gene are SGHTA and FQGNSA. CDR3 length: 15 amino acids. V lost 0 bases to trimming and J lost 2 bases, with 10 bases between them.

This chain links TRBV4-3 with TRBJ1-2, with 7 bases lining up with TRBD1. CDR1 and CDR2 (germline): LGHNA, YSLEER. The CDR3 has 15 amino acids. V lost 3 bases and J lost 3; bases outside the gene matches: 7. The CDR3 reads CASSHRTGPDYGYTF. The CDR3 DNA follows: TGCGCCAGCAGCCACCGGACAGGACCCGACTATGGCTACACCTTC.

V is TRBV13 and J is TRBJ2-7; unclear D gene. CDR3 size: 15 residues. Germline-derived CDR1 and CDR2 are PRHDT and FYEKMQ (reference sequence). V was pared by 4 bases and J by 4 bases, with 17 bases between. The CDR3 DNA reads as TGTGCCAGCAGCTCCTCGACTCACCAAGGGTACGAGCAGTACTTC. Encoded protein: CASSSSTHQGYEQYF.

The J gene is TRBJ1-1, the V gene TRBV9; D is perhaps TRBD1 (5 bases). Germline V CDR1 and CDR2: SGDLS, YYNGEE. CDR3 size: 15 residues. Trimming took 3 bases from V and 5 from J, leaving 17 bases between them. The CDR3 is CASSARDGGWTEAFF. DNA of the CDR3: TGTGCCAGCAGCGCCAGGGACGGCGGGTGGACTGAAGCTTTCTTT.

The chain's CDR3 is CASSLEGQGNTEAFF. The CDR3, as DNA: TGTGCCAGCAGCTTAGAGGGACAGGGAAACACTGAAGCTTTCTTT. J is TRBJ1-1 and V is TRBV7-6; TRBD1 matches 9 bases. This CDR3 is 15 amino acids long. The germline CDR1 and CDR2 sequences are SGHVS and FNYEAQ. V shed 1 base, J shed 2 bases, and the junction held 2 bases outside the gene matches.

The CDR3 loop is CASSLAVTLAYNEQFF. The DNA of the CDR3 is TGTGCCAGCAGCTTAGCTGTGACTCTAGCCTACAATGAGCAGTTCTTC. V is TRBV11-2 and J is TRBJ2-1; D remains unclear. Trimming cost V 1 base and J 2 bases, with 12 bases left between them. Per the germline V gene, CDR1 is SGHAT and CDR2 is FQNNGV. This CDR3 comprises 16 residues.

This clone was observed a single time. This rearrangement joins TRBV13 to TRBJ2-7; D perhaps matches TRBD2 (6 bases). Between the trimmed V and J ends, which lost 4 bases and 5 bases, there was a span of 9 bases. Germline lookup yields CDR1 PRHDT and CDR2 FYEKMQ (reference sequence). The CDR3 has 12 amino acids. The CDR3 DNA reads as TGTGCCAGCAGCTCGCGGGGACACGAGCAGTACTTC. This encodes CASSSRGHEQYF.

This chain links TRBV21-1 with TRBJ1-1; TRBD1 is the table's D call, not checked against the DNA. TRBV21-1 is noted as a pseudogene. The CDR3 contains 16 residues. The CDR3 loop reads CASSKGTGGLRTEAFF. In DNA form, the CDR3 reads TGTGCCAGCAGCAAGGGGACAGGGGGCTTGAGAACTGAAGCTTTCTTT.

The V call is TRBV30, the J call TRBJ2-7; D gene ambiguous. Trimming shortened V by 0 bases and J by 9 bases, and 12 bases separated the two germline ends. The CDR3 loop spans 12 amino acids. CDR1 and CDR2 from the germline V gene are GTSNPN and SVGIG (reference sequence). CDR3 loop: CAWSVQVGVQYF. The CDR3 nucleotides are TGTGCCTGGAGTGTGCAAGTCGGAGTGCAGTACTTC.

The chain links TRBV7-3 to TRBJ2-2; 10 bases agree with TRBD2. Germline V lookup: CDR1 SGHTA, CDR2 FQGTGA. V was clipped by 1 base and J by 4 bases; unmatched bases: 9. The CDR3 extends over 18 amino acids. CDR3 DNA: TGTGCCAGCAGCTTAAATATGGGGGGACTAGCGAGCACCGGGGAGCTGTTTTTT. The encoded protein is CASSLNMGGLASTGELFF.

This clone occurred once. The chain uses TRBV9 and TRBJ1-1; tentative D call: TRBD1 (5 bases). The length of the CDR3 is 17 residues. Germline V gives CDR1 SGDLS, CDR2 YYNGEE. The V gene lost 0 bases and the J gene lost 5 bases, with 20 bases spanning the gap. The CDR3 nucleotides are TGTGCCAGCAGCGTAGGGGACCGGTGGGGACGAGTGACTGAAGCTTTCTTT. Translation: CASSVGDRWGRVTEAFF.

The CDR3 reads CASSWGTVANYGYTF. As DNA, the CDR3 is TGTGCCAGCAGCTGGGGGACAGTAGCTAACTATGGCTACACCTTC. V usage is TRBV5-6 and J usage is TRBJ1-2; TRBD1 agrees at 7 bases. The length of the CDR3 is 15 residues. From germline, CDR1 is SGHDT and CDR2 YYEEEE. V was pared by 3 bases and J by 0 bases, with 5 bases of the junction left unmatched.

The rearrangement links TRBV27 to TRBJ2-5; TRBD2 matches 9 bases. Germline V CDR1 and CDR2: MNHEY, SMNVEV (reference sequence). CDR3 length equals 16 residues. V dropped 6 bases and J dropped 2; count of bases not matched to a gene: 10. The CDR3 loop reads CASSGALAGHQETQYF. In DNA, the CDR3 is TGTGCCAGCAGCGGGGCTCTAGCGGGACATCAAGAGACCCAGTACTTC.

The genes are TRBV28 and TRBJ2-2; 11 bases are shared with TRBD1. With V trimmed by 5 bases and J by 5 bases, 1 base remained unmatched. From germline, CDR1 is MDHEN and CDR2 SYDVKM. The CDR3 consists of 14 residues. CDR3 region: CASSGDRGTGELFF. CDR3 DNA: TGTGCCAGCAGTGGGGACAGGGGGACCGGGGAGCTGTTTTTT.